One and the same sample provided the 30 T cell receptor beta chains below, sequenced in a study of control samples from healthy donors and cancer patients. TCRdb keeps only in-frame clones here, not all; method: immunoSEQ multiplex PCR. The table shows some 100,000 clones, with roughly 87% occurring only once. The sample comprised blood. These TCRs come from a woman aged 45 to 65 in good health.

The genes are TRBV29-1 and TRBJ1-3; D possibly corresponds to TRBD1 (5 bases). Germline assignment: CDR1 SQVTM and CDR2 ANQGSEA. Trimming shortened V by 6 bases and J by 1 base, and 13 bases separated the two germline ends. This CDR3 has 14 amino acids. The chain's CDR3 is CSVLAAGSGNTIYF. CDR3 nucleotide sequence: TGCAGCGTCCTAGCGGCAGGGTCTGGAAACACCATATATTTT.

CDR3 in amino acids: CASSLAEEGEQFF. CDR3 nucleotides: TGCGCCAGCAGCTTGGCGGAGGAAGGTGAGCAGTTCTTC. The chain couples TRBV5-1 to TRBJ2-1; tentatively, D is TRBD2 (5 bases). The CDR3 consists of 13 residues. V gave up 0 bases and J gave up 9 bases, with 10 bases separating them. Germline V lookup: CDR1 SGHRS, CDR2 YFSETQ. The full variable domain, its missing parts supplied by reference TRBV5-1 and TRBJ2-1, is KAGVTQTPRYLIKTRGQQVTLSCSPISGHRSVSWYQQTPGQGLQFLFEYFSETQRNKGNFPGRFSGRQFSNSRSEMNVSTLELGDSALYLCASSLAEEGEQFFGPGTRLTVL.

The gene calls are TRBV11-3 and TRBJ1-1; D gene ambiguous. Germline V gene lookup returns CDR1 SGHNT and CDR2 YENEEA. V gave up 3 bases and J gave up 9 bases, with 14 bases separating them. The CDR3 loop spans 13 amino acids. CDR3 in DNA: TGTGCCAGCAGCTTGACGGCAGGAGAGAAAGCTTTCTTT. Translated: CASSLTAGEKAFF.

The chain joins TRBV4-2 to TRBJ1-5; no reliable D call. V lost 0 bases and J lost 1, with 10 bases in between. The CDR3 runs 16 residues. Germline V lookup: CDR1 LGHNA, CDR2 YNFKEQ. CDR3 loop: CASSQDPGESNQPQHF. The DNA for the CDR3 is TGTGCCAGCAGCCAAGATCCGGGAGAAAGCAATCAGCCCCAGCATTTT.

This clone occurred a few times. This chain uses TRBV29-1 with TRBJ2-5; D remains ambiguous. CDR3 length: 10 residues. V was pared by 8 bases and J by 7 bases, with 11 bases between. From germline, CDR1 is SQVTM and CDR2 ANQGSEA. CDR3 in DNA: TGCAGCACTACTACGGGGACCCAGTACTTC. This translates into CSTTTGTQYF.

V is TRBV5-4 and J is TRBJ2-1; D might be TRBD2 (5 bases). The CDR3 loop spans 13 amino acids. The V end lost 4 bases, the J end lost 4 bases, and 9 bases lay between the germline ends. Germline V gene data show CDR1 as SGHNT and CDR2 as YYREEE (reference sequence). The chain's CDR3 is CASSGLLYNEQFF. CDR3 bases: TGTGCCAGCAGCGGACTGTTATACAATGAGCAGTTCTTC.

The rearrangement uses TRBV14 and TRBJ1-3; D is unclear. Germline V gives CDR1 SGHDN, CDR2 FVKESK. Trimming removed 0 bases from V and 2 bases from J, with 8 bases in between. This CDR3 is 15 amino acids long. CDR3 sequence (DNA): TGTGCCAGCAGCCAAGATCGGATAGCTGGAAACACCATATATTTT. This encodes CASSQDRIAGNTIYF.

V is TRBV11-2 and J is TRBJ2-2; D may be TRBD2 (6 bases). With 6 bases removed from V and 1 base from J, the gap between germline ends came to 12 bases. CDR3 size: 15 residues. Looked up from germline, CDR1 is SGHAT and CDR2 is FQNNGV. This chain's CDR3 is CASRRLVGNTGELFF. Here the CDR3 DNA reads TGTGCCAGCAGGCGACTAGTAGGGAACACCGGGGAGCTGTTTTTT. Looking up the rest from reference TRBV11-2 and TRBJ2-2 gives the full variable domain: EAGVAQSPRYKIIEKRQSVAFWCNPISGHATLYWYQQILGQGPKLLIQFQNNGVVDDSQLPKDRFSAERLKGVDSTLKIQPAKLEDSAVYLCASRRLVGNTGELFFGEGSRLTVL.

V is TRBV7-8 and J is TRBJ2-7; D is ambiguous. With 2 bases removed from V and 0 bases from J, the gap between germline ends came to 17 bases. This CDR3 region has 17 residues. Germline CDR1 reads SGHVS; CDR2 reads FQNEAQ. CDR3 nucleotides: TGTGCCAGCAGCTTAAGGCGCGTGACTGCTAGCTCCTACGAGCAGTACTTC. It yields the protein CASSLRRVTASSYEQYF.

The V gene is TRBV5-4, the J gene TRBJ2-1; 12 nucleotides line up with TRBD2. The CDR3 loop spans 17 amino acids. CDR1 and CDR2 (germline): SGHNT, YYREEE (reference sequence). V trimming: 3 bases; J trimming: 4 bases; junction bases outside the gene matches: 8. The chain's CDR3 is CASSSTSGSGRYNEQFF. The CDR3 DNA sequence: TGTGCCAGCAGCTCGACTAGCGGGAGTGGTAGGTACAATGAGCAGTTCTTC.

The genes are TRBV29-1 and TRBJ2-1; D is possibly TRBD1 or TRBD2 (5 bases each). V lost 3 bases to trimming and J lost 14 bases, with 17 bases between them. Germline V gene data show CDR1 as SQVTM and CDR2 as ANQGSEA. This CDR3 is built from 12 residues. CDR3 protein: CSVDRAWQEEFF. Written as DNA, the CDR3 is TGCAGCGTTGACAGGGCCTGGCAGGAGGAGTTCTTC.

This clone is a singleton in its sample. The rearrangement joins TRBV19 to TRBJ2-2; 7 nucleotides agree with TRBD2. The J segment lost 6 bases and the V segment lost 4 bases, leaving 14 bases of the junction unmatched. Germline CDR1 and CDR2: LNHDA and SQIVND (reference sequence). This CDR3 is 17 amino acids long. This CDR3 reads CASSTYSGLSSAGELFF. CDR3 nucleotide sequence: TGTGCCAGTAGTACTTATAGCGGGCTCTCCTCTGCCGGGGAGCTGTTTTTT.

This chain joins TRBV9 and TRBJ1-1; 12 bases match TRBD1. CDR1 is SGDLS, CDR2 YYNGEE, per germline. V lost 2 bases, J lost 4 bases, and 9 bases stayed unmatched. The CDR3 runs to 17 residues. The CDR3 region has the DNA TGTGCCAGCAGCGTGCTCGGGACAGGGGGCGCGGGCACTGAAGCTTTCTTT. The encoded protein is CASSVLGTGGAGTEAFF. Based on the CDR3 plus reference TRBV9 and TRBJ1-1, the full variable domain is DSGVTQTPKHLITATGQRVTLRCSPRSGDLSVYWYQQSLDQGLQFLIQYYNGEERAKGNILERFSAQQFPDLHSELNLSSLELGDSALYFCASSVLGTGGAGTEAFFGQGTRLTVV.

With regard to this clone: Within the sample, other DNA sequences also encode this same CDR3. This chain links TRBV6-1 with TRBJ2-7; D is possibly TRBD2 (6 bases). The CDR3 spans 14 residues. CDR1 is MNHNS and CDR2 is SASEGT in the germline V gene. Trimming took 1 base from V and 4 from J, leaving 11 bases between them. The DNA for the CDR3 is TGTGCCAGCAGTGAAGGTGGGGGGACTTACGAGCAGTACGTC. Its protein product is CASSEGGGTYEQYV.

In its sample, this clone was seen once. The V gene is TRBV20-1, the J gene TRBJ2-7; weak D call: TRBD2 (6 bases). The CDR3 sequence is 11 residues long. Per germline, CDR1 DFQATT and CDR2 SNEGSKA (reference sequence). V dropped 3 bases and J dropped 6 bases, with 9 bases sitting between them. The chain's CDR3 is CSASAGSEQYV. Written as DNA, the CDR3 is TGCAGTGCTAGTGCCGGGAGCGAGCAGTACGTC.

This clone came up a few times. The rearrangement uses TRBV6-2 or TRBV6-3 and TRBJ2-1; D call uncertain. V was pared by 6 bases and J by 6 bases, with 6 bases between. The germline CDR1 and CDR2 sequences are MNHEY and SVGEGT. The CDR3 has 11 amino acids. CDR3 in DNA: TGTGCCAGCAGCCGGATCAATGAGCAGTTCTTC. Residues: CASSRINEQFF.

The V gene is TRBV2, the J gene TRBJ2-1, with 9 bases that match TRBD2. V dropped 4 bases and J dropped 4; count of bases not matched to a gene: 5. CDR1 is SNHLY and CDR2 is FYNNEI in the germline V gene. The CDR3 spans 15 residues. Here the CDR3 DNA reads TGTGCCAGCAGTGCTCAGCGGGGGGCGTACAATGAGCAGTTCTTC. This codes for CASSAQRGAYNEQFF.

The rearrangement joins TRBV7-8 to TRBJ2-3; TRBD2 aligns across 9 bases. CDR1 SGHVS and CDR2 FQNEAQ come from the germline V gene. The V segment lost 4 bases and the J segment 4 bases; nucleotides outside the gene matches: 21. CDR3 length equals 20 residues. The CDR3 bases are TGTGCCAGCAGCTCGCCCGAGCTGGCGGGGGGGACCTTTTCCGCAGATACGCAGTATTTT. Protein sequence: CASSSPELAGGTFSADTQYF.

The chain links TRBV6-5 to TRBJ1-1; D not resolved. The CDR3 has 13 amino acids. Germline V gene lookup returns CDR1 MNHEY and CDR2 SVGAGI. V lost 5 bases, J lost 2 bases, and 9 bases lay in between. This CDR3 is CASSLVPNTEAFF. CDR3 in DNA: TGTGCCAGCAGTCTTGTCCCCAACACTGAAGCTTTCTTT.

The V gene is TRBV5-5, the J gene TRBJ2-7, with D uncertain. Trimming shortened V by 1 base and J by 1 base, and 9 bases separated the two germline ends. The CDR3 runs 14 residues. Germline CDR1 and CDR2: SGHKS and YYEKEE (reference sequence). For the CDR3, the DNA is TGTGCCAGCAGCTTGACGGCCGAGTCCTACGAGCAGTACGTC. This codes for CASSLTAESYEQYV.

The V and J genes are TRBV18 and TRBJ2-3; D may be TRBD1 (6 bases). Per the germline V gene, CDR1 is KGHSH and CDR2 is LQKENI. V was cut by 3 bases and J by 2 bases, with 15 bases left in between. This CDR3 is 16 amino acids long. The CDR3, as DNA: TGTGCCAGCTCACCCACAGGGAGCCTGTCCACAGATACGCAGTATTTT. Translating it yields CASSPTGSLSTDTQYF.

This rearrangement joins TRBV2 to TRBJ2-1; tentatively, D is TRBD1 or TRBD2 (6 bases each). The germline V gene encodes CDR1 SNHLY and CDR2 FYNNEI. Trimming shortened V by 4 bases and J by 6 bases, and 16 bases separated the two germline ends. CDR3 length: 15 residues. This CDR3 is CASSGSWGAGNEQFF. The CDR3, as DNA: TGTGCCAGCAGTGGCAGTTGGGGGGCTGGCAATGAGCAGTTCTTC.

This clone appeared once. J is TRBJ2-5 and V is TRBV6-4, with a possible D match to TRBD2 (7 bases). Germline loops: CDR1 MRHNA, CDR2 SNTAGT. The CDR3 has 16 residues. V was pared by 8 bases and J by 3 bases, with 22 bases between. CDR3 residues: CASGGAIGGREETQYF. DNA of the CDR3: TGTGCCAGCGGTGGCGCTATCGGGGGGCGGGAAGAGACCCAGTACTTC.

CDR3 region: CASSLAGASGGSTDTQYF. The CDR3 coding sequence is TGTGCCAGCAGCTTGGCCGGGGCTAGCGGGGGGAGCACAGATACGCAGTATTTT. The gene calls are TRBV5-6 and TRBJ2-3; 11 bases fit TRBD2. The V and J ends lost 0 bases and 0 bases, in that order; junction bases with no gene match: 6. This CDR3 spans 18 amino acids. Germline loops: CDR1 SGHDT, CDR2 YYEEEE.

The chain couples TRBV3-1 (or the pseudogene TRBV3-2) to TRBJ1-6; TRBD1 might be the D (6 bases). Germline CDR1 and CDR2: LGHDT and YNNKEL (reference sequence). The CDR3 has 16 amino acids. The ends were cut back, 4 bases at V and 1 base at J, with 11 bases in the middle. The DNA of the CDR3 is TGTGCCAGCAGCCCGGACAGCGAATCCTATAATTCACCCCTCCACTTT. It codes for CASSPDSESYNSPLHF.

The gene calls are TRBV10-1 and TRBJ2-3; perhaps TRBD2 as D (6 bases). This CDR3 contains 14 residues. Trimming stripped 10 bases from V and 2 bases from J, with 16 bases between. Germline V lookup: CDR1 WNHNN, CDR2 SYGVQD (reference sequence). CDR3 residues: CATGHGGVTDTQYF. CDR3 DNA sequence: TGCGCCACGGGGCACGGGGGAGTCACAGATACGCAGTATTTT.

The chain couples TRBV9 to TRBJ2-1, with D maybe TRBD2 (6 bases). The V end lost 3 bases, the J end lost 4 bases, and 14 bases lay between the germline ends. Germline CDR1 reads SGDLS; CDR2 reads YYNGEE. The CDR3 spans 15 residues. The CDR3 loop reads CASSARRDSYNEQFF. Written as DNA, the CDR3 is TGTGCCAGCAGCGCCCGCCGGGACTCATACAATGAGCAGTTCTTC.

Worth noting for this clone: Its ends do not fully match the called genes, so a read error is possible. The sample contains more than one DNA sequence encoding this CDR3. This chain connects TRBV7-3 to TRBJ2-5; D gene unclear. Germline CDR1 reads SGHTA; CDR2 reads FQGTGA. The CDR3 length is 13 residues. CDR3 loop: CASSSRRQETQYF. DNA of the CDR3: TGTGCCAGCAGCTCTAGGCGGCAAGAAACCCAGTACTTC. Based on the CDR3 plus reference TRBV7-3 and TRBJ2-5, the full variable domain is GAGVSQTPSNKVTEKGKYVELRCDPISGHTALYWYRQSLGQGPEFLIYFQGTGAADDSGLPNDRFFAVRPEGSVSTLKIQRTERGDSAVYLCASSSRRQETQYFGPGTRLLVL.

The genes are TRBV27 and TRBJ1-5; D is undetermined. The CDR3 consists of 14 residues. In germline, CDR1 is MNHEY, CDR2 SMNVEV (reference sequence). V shed 8 bases and J shed 3 bases, with 14 bases lying between them. DNA for the CDR3: TGTGCCAGCGCACTGGACTTTTCCAATCAGCCCCAGCATTTT. Protein sequence: CASALDFSNQPQHF.

V usage is TRBV7-2 and J usage is TRBJ1-6; a weak D match, TRBD1 (6 bases). V gave up 5 bases and J gave up 0 bases, with 14 bases separating them. Germline V gene data show CDR1 as SGHTA and CDR2 as FQGNSA. This CDR3 is 17 amino acids long. CDR3 region: CASSPDRPRSYNSPLHF. CDR3 nucleotide sequence: TGTGCCAGCAGCCCTGACAGGCCACGCTCCTATAATTCACCCCTCCACTTT.